This TCR beta chain was identified in a study of OX40 agonist ivuxolimab in advanced cancers. The CDR3 contains 14 residues. Germline V lookup: CDR1 LNHDA, CDR2 SQIVND (reference sequence). Losses at the gene ends were 5 bases for V and 2 bases for J; bases not matched to a gene: 3. Clones were read by immunoSEQ multiplex PCR, and TCRdb kept only the in-frame ones, dropping some. This sample has 80,000 or so clones, with about 86% found just once. The sample here was CD4+ or CD8+ T cells sorted from blood, taken in a trial of the OX40 agonist ivuxolimab. The V gene is TRBV19, the J gene TRBJ2-3, with 8 bases fitting TRBD1. This clonotype was sampled from an adult with an advanced solid tumor such as melanoma, head and neck, liver or kidney cancer. The CDR3 nucleotides are TGTGCCAGTAGTCCAGGGGGCCACACAGATACGCAGTATTTT. It codes for CASSPGGHTDTQYF.